One and the same sample provided the 17 T cell receptor beta chains below, sequenced in a study of T cell changes during pregnancy in multiple sclerosis (dated by TCRdb to the late 2010s). The library was built by means of the immunoSEQ multiplex PCR assay. In its TCRdb copy, this immuneACCESS table keeps in-frame sequences only and misses some clones. Where compared with another copy, unresolved V genes explain less than half of these, and the others have no known cause. In this sample the table shows 55,000 to 70,000 clones, around 91% of which occur a single time. 1.4% to 1.5% of the sample lies in the top ten. The sequencing here drew on peripheral blood, taken in the third trimester of pregnancy. The receptors were sampled from a female donor in good health, enrolled as a control in a pregnancy study.

The chain has TRBV13 and TRBJ1-2, with 8 bases fitting TRBD1. The CDR3 totals 14 residues. V was clipped by 7 bases and J by 8 bases; unmatched bases: 12. Germline assignment: CDR1 PRHDT and CDR2 FYEKMQ (reference sequence). CDR3 loop: CASNSGGYSFGYTF. The DNA of the CDR3 is TGTGCCAGCAACTCAGGGGGCTACTCCTTCGGCTACACCTTC.

The CDR3 here is CASSSGLAGVDEQFF. The CDR3 DNA reads TGTGCCAGCAGCTCCGGACTAGCGGGGGTGGATGAGCAGTTCTTC. The chain combines TRBV5-6 with TRBJ2-1, with TRBD2 matching over 13 bases. The CDR3 sequence is 15 residues long. V was pared by 3 bases and J by 8 bases, with 5 bases of the junction left unmatched. Germline V gene sequence: CDR1 SGHDT, CDR2 YYEEEE.

This clone came up once. The gene calls are TRBV12-5 and TRBJ2-5; D perhaps matches TRBD1 (6 bases). Per germline, CDR1 LGHNT and CDR2 FRNRAP. V gave up 0 bases and J gave up 2 bases, with 13 bases separating them. The CDR3 consists of 16 residues. In DNA, the CDR3 is TGTGCTAGTGGTTTGGTTAGAACAGGGATACAAGAGACCCAGTACTTC. Translation gives CASGLVRTGIQETQYF.

The V call is TRBV5-5, the J call TRBJ1-5; D not resolved. Trimming left V 4 bases short and J 6 bases short, with 11 bases between. The CDR3 has 13 amino acids. The germline gives CDR1 SGHKS, CDR2 YYEKEE (reference sequence). CDR3 sequence: CASSPNAGQPQHF. CDR3 DNA sequence: TGTGCCAGCAGCCCCAACGCAGGTCAGCCCCAGCATTTT.

V is TRBV2 and J is TRBJ1-1; 8 bases line up with TRBD1. The germline CDR1 and CDR2 sequences are SNHLY and FYNNEI. The CDR3 has 15 residues. The J segment lost 5 bases and the V segment lost 3 bases, leaving 8 bases of the junction unmatched. As DNA, the CDR3 is TGTGCCAGCAGTGAGGCCCAGGGGGCGCGAACTGAAGCTTTCTTT. Amino acid sequence: CASSEAQGARTEAFF.

The chain links TRBV6-5 to TRBJ2-5; D may be TRBD2 (7 bases). The end of the DNA aligns better with TRBJ2-7, so the J call may be wrong. Germline V gene data show CDR1 as MNHEY and CDR2 as SVGAGI. CDR3 length: 16 amino acids. As DNA, the CDR3 is TGTGCCAGCAGTTACTCATCGGGGGGCATCTCCTACGAGCAGTACTTC. Translation: CASSYSSGGISYEQYF.

J is TRBJ2-3 and V is TRBV11-3; 11 bases are shared with TRBD2. Germline-derived CDR1 and CDR2 are SGHNT and YENEEA. This CDR3 is 16 amino acids long. The ends lost 3 bases at V and 5 bases at J; junction bases unmatched: 7. The CDR3 region has the DNA TGTGCCAGCAGCTTTTTTAGCGGGGGGGGACGAGATACGCAGTATTTT. It specifies CASSFFSGGGRDTQYF.

This chain uses TRBV28 with TRBJ1-2; weak D call: TRBD1 (5 bases). The germline gives CDR1 MDHEN, CDR2 SYDVKM. Trimming cost V 6 bases and J 0 bases, with 14 bases left between them. CDR3 length: 15 amino acids. The CDR3 region has the DNA TGTGCCAGCAGACCTCCGGGGGGAACTAACTATGGCTACACCTTC. Protein product: CASRPPGGTNYGYTF.

The CDR3 region has the DNA TGCGCCAGCAGCTTTGCGGGGTCAGGACGTGGCTACACCTTC. It codes for CASSFAGSGRGYTF. The chain recombines TRBV5-1 with TRBJ1-2; no reliable D call. Germline-derived CDR1 and CDR2 are SGHRS and YFSETQ. V was cut by 2 bases and J by 7 bases, with 15 bases left in between. This CDR3 has 14 residues.

The chain carries TRBV6-5 and TRBJ1-2, with unresolved D. V was trimmed by 8 bases and J by 4 bases, leaving 14 bases between them. The CDR3 totals 13 residues. CDR1 and CDR2 (germline): MNHEY, SVGAGI. CDR3 DNA sequence: TGTGCCAGCGCAGGTCCTGGCCCCTATGGCTACACCTTC. As protein: CASAGPGPYGYTF.

This rearrangement joins TRBV5-1 to TRBJ2-5; 13 nucleotides agree with TRBD2. This CDR3 contains 16 residues. Germline lookup yields CDR1 SGHRS and CDR2 YFSETQ. V was clipped by 4 bases and J by 5 bases; unmatched bases: 8. CDR3: CASSTQLAGGRETQYF. CDR3 nucleotides: TGCGCCAGCAGCACCCAACTAGCGGGGGGGCGGGAGACCCAGTACTTC.

This chain uses TRBV18 with TRBJ1-1; 10 nucleotides align to TRBD1. J lost 8 bases, V lost 3 bases, and 0 bases had no gene match. This CDR3 has 12 amino acids. CDR1 and CDR2 from the germline V gene are KGHSH and LQKENI. The DNA for the CDR3 is TGTGCCAGCTCACCGGACAGGGGGGAAGCTTTCTTT. This codes for CASSPDRGEAFF.

The chain uses TRBV2 and TRBJ2-4, with TRBD2 matching 8 bases. CDR1 is SNHLY, CDR2 FYNNEI, per germline. The CDR3 loop spans 14 amino acids. J gave up 14 bases and V 2 bases, and 11 bases lay outside the gene matches. The CDR3 nucleotides read TGTGCCAGCAGTGAATCCTTAGCGGGGTATGCCAAGTACTTC. Translated: CASSESLAGYAKYF.

The chain combines TRBV7-2 with TRBJ2-2; maybe TRBD2 (6 bases). Germline CDR1 SGHTA, CDR2 FQGNSA. The CDR3 totals 18 residues. The V end lost 5 bases, the J end lost 7 bases, and 26 bases lay between the germline ends. The CDR3 DNA reads TGTGCCAGCAGCCAAGGGAGGCAGCTTGCCGTTGGGAGCGGGGAGCTGTTTTTT. Translated: CASSQGRQLAVGSGELFF.

The chain has TRBV2 and TRBJ2-5; TRBD1 matches at 8 bases. Germline assignment: CDR1 SNHLY and CDR2 FYNNEI. The J segment lost 0 bases and the V segment lost 7 bases, leaving 10 bases of the junction unmatched. The CDR3 totals 16 residues. CDR3 loop: CASIPGRTGYQETQYF. DNA of the CDR3: TGTGCCAGCATCCCCGGCCGGACAGGGTACCAAGAGACCCAGTACTTC.

The V and J genes are TRBV27 and TRBJ1-5; D unclear. Trimming removed 3 bases from V and 9 bases from J, with 9 bases in between. Germline V gives CDR1 MNHEY, CDR2 SMNVEV (reference sequence). The CDR3 is 12 residues long. Here the CDR3 reads CASSFAYGPQHF. The CDR3 bases are TGTGCCAGCAGTTTCGCCTATGGGCCCCAGCATTTT.

The chain combines TRBV27 with TRBJ2-1, with D perhaps TRBD2 (7 bases). The CDR3 is 14 amino acids. Germline V lookup: CDR1 MNHEY, CDR2 SMNVEV (reference sequence). V lost 3 bases to trimming and J lost 8 bases, with 14 bases between them. This CDR3 is CASSLRGGRDEQFF. The CDR3 DNA reads TGTGCCAGCAGTTTGAGGGGGGGCCGGGATGAGCAGTTCTTC.